These 22 T cell receptor beta chains came from one sample sequenced in a study of blood T cell repertoires in COVID-19. The method was immunoSEQ multiplex PCR; TCRdb's version includes in-frame clones alone and lacks a portion of them. This repertoire shows about 55,000 clones, approximately 85% found once; its top ten account for over 9.5%. The specimen was peripheral blood. These TCRs come from a human donor in a cohort sampled during active COVID-19.

V usage is TRBV30 and J usage is TRBJ2-2; 13 bases align to TRBD2. Germline V lookup: CDR1 GTSNPN, CDR2 SVGIG (reference sequence). V was clipped by 8 bases and J by 7 bases; unmatched bases: 4. The CDR3 extends over 13 amino acids. In DNA, the CDR3 is TGTGCCGGGGGACTAGCGGGATTCGGGGAGCTGTTTTTT. Protein: CAGGLAGFGELFF.

This clone was seen a single time. This chain links TRBV4-2 with TRBJ2-2; D may be TRBD2 (6 bases). Trimming left V 2 bases short and J 4 bases short, with 17 bases between. Germline-derived CDR1 and CDR2 are LGHNA and YNFKEQ. CDR3 length: 17 amino acids. CDR3 sequence (DNA): TGTGCCAGCAGCCAACTAGTCGGGAGTTTAATCACCGGGGAGCTGTTTTTT. Residues: CASSQLVGSLITGELFF.

The V and J genes are TRBV3-1 (or the pseudogene TRBV3-2) and TRBJ2-7; TRBD1 is a possible D gene (6 bases). This CDR3 has 14 amino acids. Germline lookup yields CDR1 LGHDT and CDR2 YNNKEL (reference sequence). V dropped 1 base and J dropped 7 bases, with 14 bases sitting between them. CDR3 nucleotides: TGTGCCAGCAGCCAAGTAACAGGGAGTGGTGAGCAGTACTTC. Encoded protein: CASSQVTGSGEQYF.

The chain recombines TRBV6-2 or TRBV6-3 with TRBJ2-7; 13 nucleotides match TRBD2. The CDR3 runs 15 residues. The germline V gene encodes CDR1 MNHEY and CDR2 SVGEGT. Trimming at V came to 5 bases and at J to 2 bases, leaving 3 bases not matched to a gene. For the CDR3, the DNA is TGTGCCAGCAGTCAGGGACTAGCGGGAACCTACGAGCAGTACTTC. Translating gives CASSQGLAGTYEQYF.

This clone was picked up one time. The chain links TRBV18 to TRBJ2-2; D not resolved. Germline V CDR1 and CDR2: KGHSH, LQKENI. There are 14 residues in the CDR3. Trimming stripped 6 bases from V and 8 bases from J, with 16 bases between. CDR3 sequence (DNA): TGTGCCAGCTCTCCTACCTCGCACGAAGGGGAGCTGTTTTTT. Translating it yields CASSPTSHEGELFF.

This chain connects TRBV19 to TRBJ2-6; possibly TRBD1 for D (6 bases). Looked up from germline, CDR1 is LNHDA and CDR2 is SQIVND (reference sequence). V dropped 3 bases and J dropped 0 bases, with 21 bases sitting between them. This CDR3 is built from 20 residues. CDR3 region: CASSITGRADRGSGANVLTF. The DNA of the CDR3 is TGTGCCAGTAGTATTACAGGGCGGGCAGACCGCGGCTCTGGGGCCAACGTCCTGACTTTC.

The chain is built from TRBV27 and TRBJ1-5, with D possibly matching TRBD1 (5 bases). The V end lost 6 bases, the J end lost 8 bases, and 14 bases lay between the germline ends. This CDR3 region has 13 residues. Germline V CDR1 and CDR2: MNHEY, SMNVEV (reference sequence). The CDR3 bases are TGTGCCAGCAGGCCCTGGTCGGGGGAGCCCCAGCATTTT. The encoded protein is CASRPWSGEPQHF.

In the case of this clone: The junction departs from the called germline gene at one end, perhaps through a read error. The CDR3 nucleotides read TGTGCCAGCAGCCTAGCGGCTAGCGGGGGGTACGGGCAGTACTTC. Its protein product is CASSLAASGGYGQYF. The chain uses TRBV7-9 and TRBJ2-7, with 11 bases that match TRBD2. CDR1 and CDR2 (germline): SEHNR, FQNEAQ (reference sequence). This CDR3 comprises 15 residues.

The J gene is TRBJ1-4, the V gene TRBV3-1 (or the pseudogene TRBV3-2), with TRBD1 identical over 9 bases. V lost 4 bases to trimming and J lost 8 bases; unmatched junction nucleotides: 11. There are 16 residues in the CDR3. CDR1 and CDR2 (germline): LGHDT, YNNKEL (reference sequence). The CDR3 loop is CASSRQPGQGYEKLFF. The CDR3 nucleotides are TGTGCCAGCAGCCGGCAACCGGGACAGGGTTACGAAAAACTGTTTTTT.

The chain has TRBV30 and TRBJ1-3, with D possibly TRBD1 on 6 matching bases. The V and J ends lost 2 bases and 3 bases respectively, with 14 bases between them. The germline V gene has CDR1 GTSNPN and CDR2 SVGIG (reference sequence). The CDR3 runs 15 residues. The CDR3 region is CAWSSNRAIGNTIYF. The DNA of the CDR3 is TGTGCCTGGAGTTCGAACAGGGCTATTGGAAACACCATATATTTT.

This rearrangement joins TRBV2 to TRBJ2-5, with 9 bases lining up with TRBD1. The CDR3 covers 19 residues. Trimming took 2 bases from V and 0 from J; bases not matched to a gene: 13. Germline V gene data show CDR1 as SNHLY and CDR2 as FYNNEI. The CDR3: CASSETGGPVGRYQETQYF. The CDR3 region has the DNA TGTGCCAGCAGTGAAACAGGGGGCCCGGTAGGCAGGTACCAAGAGACCCAGTACTTC. Variable domain in full (rest from reference TRBV2 and TRBJ2-5): EPEVTQTPSHQVTQMGQEVILRCVPISNHLYFYWYRQILGQKVEFLVSFYNNEISEKSEIFDDQFSVERPDGSNFTLKIRSTKLEDSAMYFCASSETGGPVGRYQETQYFGPGTRLLVL.

The genes are TRBV10-3 and TRBJ2-1, with 9 bases identical to TRBD1. Germline lookup yields CDR1 ENHRY and CDR2 SYGVKD. This CDR3 contains 14 residues. The V gene end was trimmed by 3 bases and the J gene end by 12 bases; junction bases not matched to a gene: 9. The CDR3 sequence: CAISDGTGMFWQFF. In DNA, the CDR3 is TGTGCCATCAGTGATGGGACAGGGATGTTTTGGCAGTTCTTC.

The V gene is TRBV28, the J gene TRBJ1-5, with D hard to call. The CDR3 is 13 residues long. V lost 6 bases and J lost 0, with 6 bases in between. Germline CDR1 and CDR2: MDHEN and SYDVKM. The CDR3 reads CASSDYSNQPQHF. The CDR3 DNA is TGTGCCAGCAGCGACTATAGCAATCAGCCCCAGCATTTT.

The genes are TRBV7-9 and TRBJ1-5, with D unresolved. Trimming cost V 1 base and J 6 bases, with 16 bases left between them. Per the germline V gene, CDR1 is SEHNR and CDR2 is FQNEAQ (reference sequence). CDR3 size: 16 residues. CDR3 nucleotide sequence: TGTGCCAGCAGCTTAGTGGGCCTGGGAGGGTCTCAGCCCCAGCATTTT. Translated: CASSLVGLGGSQPQHF.

The chain employs TRBV19 and TRBJ1-2; 11 nucleotides align to TRBD1. Germline V CDR1 and CDR2: LNHDA, SQIVND (reference sequence). V shed 3 bases, J shed 4 bases, and the junction held 7 bases outside the gene matches. CDR3 length: 16 residues. The CDR3 DNA follows: TGTGCCAGTAGTATCGGACAGGGGGCGCAGGGCTATGGCTACACCTTC. The encoded protein is CASSIGQGAQGYGYTF.

V gene TRBV2 combines with J gene TRBJ2-2; 8 nucleotides align to TRBD2. The CDR3 spans 14 residues. V trimming: 6 bases; J trimming: 8 bases; junction bases outside the gene matches: 8. Germline V gene sequence: CDR1 SNHLY, CDR2 FYNNEI. Here the CDR3 DNA reads TGTGCCAGCAGGGTAGCGGGGCCCGGGGGGGAGCTGTTTTTT. Amino acids: CASRVAGPGGELFF.

The CDR3 sequence is CASSQQGRKAFF. CDR3 DNA sequence: TGTGCCAGCAGTCAACAGGGGAGAAAGGCTTTCTTT. This chain links TRBV12-3 or TRBV12-4 with TRBJ1-1, with 7 bases lining up with TRBD1. The CDR3 consists of 12 residues. The J segment lost 11 bases and the V segment lost 5 bases, leaving 8 bases of the junction unmatched.

This clone was seen a handful of times. This rearrangement joins TRBV20-1 to TRBJ1-2, with D possibly matching TRBD1 (6 bases). V was shortened by 4 bases and J by 7 bases, with 10 bases between the two germline ends. Germline lookup yields CDR1 DFQATT and CDR2 SNEGSKA (reference sequence). The CDR3 totals 11 residues. The CDR3 region is CSAKGGGGYTF. DNA of the CDR3: TGCAGTGCTAAGGGAGGGGGTGGCTACACCTTC.

A few counts support this clone. The V call is TRBV5-4, the J call TRBJ2-3, with 10 bases fitting TRBD1. The CDR3 extends over 15 amino acids. V lost 6 bases and J lost 3; bases outside the gene matches: 7. The germline V gene has CDR1 SGHNT and CDR2 YYREEE (reference sequence). The CDR3 spells CASNPRDRGTDTQYF. DNA for the CDR3: TGTGCCAGCAATCCCCGGGACAGGGGTACAGATACGCAGTATTTT.

This clone is a singleton in its sample. The chain is built from TRBV9 and TRBJ2-7, with 8 bases that match TRBD1. Germline V CDR1 and CDR2: SGDLS, YYNGEE. With V trimmed by 0 bases and J by 5 bases, 7 bases remained unmatched. The CDR3 consists of 15 residues. The CDR3: CASSVGLQGAHEQYF. CDR3 sequence (DNA): TGTGCCAGCAGCGTAGGACTTCAGGGGGCCCACGAGCAGTACTTC.

V gene TRBV27 combines with J gene TRBJ1-5; 7 nucleotides agree with TRBD1. V lost 8 bases to trimming and J lost 0 bases; unmatched junction nucleotides: 13. There are 17 residues in the CDR3. Germline V gene data show CDR1 as MNHEY and CDR2 as SMNVEV (reference sequence). Here the CDR3 reads CASYRGATTDSNQPQHF. CDR3 coding DNA: TGTGCCAGCTACAGGGGCGCAACGACGGATAGCAATCAGCCCCAGCATTTT.

This CDR3 is CASSEGLAAYNEQFF. The CDR3, as DNA: TGTGCCAGCAGCGAGGGGCTAGCGGCGTACAATGAGCAGTTCTTC. The chain links TRBV9 to TRBJ2-1; 7 bases are shared with TRBD2. The CDR3 sequence is 15 residues long. Trimming cost V 3 bases and J 4 bases; bases outside gene matches: 7. The germline V gene has CDR1 SGDLS and CDR2 YYNGEE.